This TCR beta chain came from a study of control samples from healthy donors and cancer patients. CDR1 and CDR2 from the germline V gene are SGHNT and YYREEE (reference sequence). With 4 bases removed from V and 8 bases from J, the gap between germline ends came to 18 bases. The CDR3 extends over 14 amino acids. Generated by immunoSEQ multiplex PCR, the TCRdb table keeps only in-frame clones and is missing some. The sample contains 120,000 or so clones, 75% to 95% of which appear only once. Sequencing was done on a sample of blood. The V call is TRBV5-4, the J call TRBJ1-1; tentatively, D is TRBD1 (5 bases). This sequence originates from a man aged 18 to 30 in good health. CDR3 sequence reads: CASSLVGRDAEAFF. DNA of the CDR3: TGTGCCAGCAGCCTCGTGGGCAGGGACGCGGAAGCTTTCTTT.